Sequencing of this T cell receptor beta chain was carried out in a study of CD8+ T cells in alopecia areata. Study as a whole: Twice a day, 5 to 10 mg of oral tofacitinib was administered to treated patients.

This CDR3 contains 13 residues. Germline CDR1 SQVTM, CDR2 ANQGSEA. The germline V and J ends were trimmed by 4 bases and 1 base, with 10 bases remaining between them. This clone was found a few times. Other DNA sequences of this sample code for an identical CDR3. Following RNA extraction, reverse transcription yielded cDNA that acted as the sequencing template. TCRdb's table, derived via immunoSEQ multiplex PCR, lists solely in-frame clones and lacks some. The table has around 160,000 clones, roughly 44% seen once. The clonotype originates from a human donor with alopecia areata. Specimen: CD4+ T cells sorted from blood. This rearrangement joins TRBV29-1 to TRBJ1-1; D perhaps matches TRBD1 (5 bases). In nucleotides, the CDR3 is TGCAGCGTTGGTGGGGGGGAGAACACTGAAGCTTTCTTT. This codes for CSVGGGENTEAFF.